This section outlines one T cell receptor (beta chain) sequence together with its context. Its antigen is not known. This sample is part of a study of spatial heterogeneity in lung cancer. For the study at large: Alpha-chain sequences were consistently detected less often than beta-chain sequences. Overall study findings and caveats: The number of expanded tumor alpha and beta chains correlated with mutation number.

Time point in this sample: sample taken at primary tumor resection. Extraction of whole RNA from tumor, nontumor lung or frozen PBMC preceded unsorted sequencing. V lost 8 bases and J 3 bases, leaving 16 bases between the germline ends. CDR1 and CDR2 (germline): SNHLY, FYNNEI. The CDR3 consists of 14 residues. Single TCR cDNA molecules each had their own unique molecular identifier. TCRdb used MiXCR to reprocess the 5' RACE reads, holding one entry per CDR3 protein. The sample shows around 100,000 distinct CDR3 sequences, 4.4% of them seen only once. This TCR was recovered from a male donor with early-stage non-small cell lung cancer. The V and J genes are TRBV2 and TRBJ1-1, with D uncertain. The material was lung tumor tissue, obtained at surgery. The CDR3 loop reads CASFSPIRDTEAFF. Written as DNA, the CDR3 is TGTGCCAGCTTCTCTCCCATCAGAGACACTGAAGCTTTCTTT.